One sample yielded the 13 T cell receptor beta chains listed below, sequenced in a study of HIV-infected children after antiretroviral therapy interruption. A 3' RACE protocol on RNA, with unique molecular identifiers, produced the TCR library. TCRdb called the 3' RACE reads again in MiXCR, with one record for every CDR3 protein. Here the sample spans approximately 89,000 distinct CDR3 sequences, roughly 6.4% being singletons. Documented treatment: PENTA 11 planned treatment interruption arm or continuous ART arm. This specimen consisted of CD45RA+ CD4+ T cells from PBMCs, pooled from several time points, obtained from a donor given antiretroviral therapy, either interrupted or continuous. As to subset: naive CD4+ CD45RA+ CD45RO- T cells. Receptor source: a pool of human donors with HIV.

This clonotype was seen at least ten times. The chain links TRBV18 to TRBJ1-2; 9 nucleotides align to TRBD1. With 3 bases clipped from V and 7 bases from J, the junction kept 6 bases outside the gene matches. Germline CDR1 KGHSH, CDR2 LQKENI. This CDR3 region has 14 residues. The CDR3 sequence: CASSPKGQGFGYTF. The CDR3 region has the DNA TGTGCCAGCTCACCTAAGGGACAGGGATTTGGCTACACCTTC.

This clonotype has at least ten counts. The junction does not match germline at one end; this may be a read error. The genes are TRBV2 and TRBJ1-3; D is unclear. In germline, CDR1 is SNHLY, CDR2 FYNNEI. This CDR3 region has 10 residues. CDR3 bases: TGTGCCAGCAGTGAAGCGAGAGTACTTTTT. This encodes CASSEARVLF.

In this sample, this clonotype turned up many times. The V and J genes are TRBV4-1 and TRBJ2-7; TRBD2 agrees at 8 bases. This CDR3 spans 15 amino acids. Looked up from germline, CDR1 is MGHRA and CDR2 is YSYEKL. The junction had 5 bases not matched to a gene; V was cut back by 4 bases and J by 0 bases. CDR3 region: CASSRREVSSYEQYF. The CDR3 DNA follows: TGCGCCAGCAGCCGGCGGGAGGTAAGCTCCTACGAGCAGTACTTC.

This clonotype showed up many times. The chain carries TRBV19 and TRBJ2-4, with D tentatively TRBD1 (6 bases). This CDR3 contains 15 residues. V shed 3 bases and J shed 1 base, with 10 bases lying between them. Per germline, CDR1 LNHDA and CDR2 SQIVND (reference sequence). In DNA form, the CDR3 reads TGTGCCAGTAGTATTGAGCAGGGGGCCAAAAACATTCAGTACTTC. Translation gives CASSIEQGAKNIQYF.

This chain connects TRBV10-1 to TRBJ1-5, with D hard to call. CDR1 is WNHNN and CDR2 is SYGVQD in the germline V gene (reference sequence). Trimming took 5 bases from V and 0 from J, leaving 17 bases between them. CDR3 length: 17 amino acids. The CDR3 loop is CASSTESRAYSNQPQHF. For the CDR3, the DNA is TGCGCCAGCAGTACTGAGAGTCGGGCTTATAGCAATCAGCCCCAGCATTTT.

The sample holds many counts of this clonotype. The chain links TRBV20-1 to TRBJ2-2; weak D call: TRBD2 (7 bases). CDR1 DFQATT and CDR2 SNEGSKA come from the germline V gene (reference sequence). V was shortened by 0 bases and J by 4 bases, with 12 bases between the two germline ends. This CDR3 has 15 residues. CDR3 DNA: TGCAGTGCTAGAGATCGCCGGGGGGCCACCGGGGAGCTGTTTTTT. Translating gives CSARDRRGATGELFF.

In its sample, this clonotype was seen many times. The genes are TRBV6-2 or TRBV6-3 and TRBJ2-7; D is unresolved. This CDR3 contains 10 residues. Germline loops: CDR1 MNHEY, CDR2 SVGEGT. V lost 5 bases and J 4 bases, leaving 3 bases between the germline ends. The CDR3 DNA follows: TGTGCCAGCAGTGAGTACGAGCAGTACTTC. Protein product: CASSEYEQYF.

A few counts support this clonotype. The germline gene is not matched at one end of the junction; a read error may be the cause. The chain is built from TRBV18 and TRBJ1-1; the D is unclear. The CDR3 has 13 residues. The germline V gene encodes CDR1 KGHSH and CDR2 LQKENI. This CDR3 is CASPPSANTEAFF. The CDR3 DNA is TGTGCCAGCCCACCTAGTGCGAACACTGAAGCTTTCTTT.

The sample holds many counts of this clonotype. V and J are TRBV10-3 and TRBJ2-3; 11 bases match TRBD2. The trim removed 6 bases at V and 2 bases at J, leaving 4 bases unmatched. This CDR3 is 15 amino acids long. Germline values: CDR1 ENHRY, CDR2 SYGVKD. DNA for the CDR3: TGTGCCATCAGAAGACTAGCGGGACCCACAGATACGCAGTATTTT. It codes for CAIRRLAGPTDTQYF.

This clonotype was picked up many times. V usage is TRBV9 and J usage is TRBJ1-6; tentative D call: TRBD1 (5 bases). Germline V gene data show CDR1 as SGDLS and CDR2 as YYNGEE. Between the trimmed V and J ends, which lost 4 bases and 14 bases, there was a span of 16 bases. This CDR3 is built from 13 residues. Written as DNA, the CDR3 is TGTGCCAGCAGCCCTCCCTCCCCGGGGGCCCTCCACTTT. This gives the protein CASSPPSPGALHF.

This clonotype was recorded a few times. For the CDR3, the DNA is TGTGCCATCAGACGGGCGGGTTCTTCACCCCTCCACTTT. Translation: CAIRRAGSSPLHF. The V and J genes are TRBV10-3 and TRBJ1-6; D unresolved. The CDR3 length is 13 residues. The germline V gene has CDR1 ENHRY and CDR2 SYGVKD. Trimming left V 6 bases short and J 9 bases short, with 12 bases between.

This clonotype was counted at least ten times. In DNA, the CDR3 is TGTGCCAGCAGTTCGGACACGGTTAATGAAAAACTGTTTTTT. It codes for CASSSDTVNEKLFF. The chain has TRBV12-3 or TRBV12-4 and TRBJ1-4; D possibly corresponds to TRBD1 (5 bases). V lost 4 bases, J lost 4 bases, and 10 bases lay in between. The CDR3 covers 14 residues.

A few counts support this clonotype. This chain links TRBV15 with TRBJ1-2; no reliable D call. The germline V gene has CDR1 LNHNV and CDR2 YYDKDF (reference sequence). Trimming left V 2 bases short and J 4 bases short, with 11 bases between. This CDR3 spans 14 amino acids. CDR3 in amino acids: CATSRRAEGYGYTF. For the CDR3, the DNA is TGTGCCACCAGCAGACGAGCGGAGGGCTATGGCTACACCTTC.